This T cell receptor beta chain emerged from a study of blood T cell repertoires in COVID-19. Using immunoSEQ multiplex PCR, the repertoire was profiled, and TCRdb retains in-frame clones only, with some absent. The sample shows hundreds of thousands of clones, 70% to 90% of them seen only once. The participants were between roughly 18 and 89 years old and came from 24 US areas. Participant reports of clinical history set cohort assignment. The CDR3 totals 16 residues. J lost 5 bases, V lost 6 bases, and 15 bases had no gene match. The germline V gene encodes CDR1 MDHEN and CDR2 SYDVKM. The receptor comes from a woman in her forties or fifties who had recovered from COVID-19. This chain uses TRBV28 with TRBJ1-2, with 7 bases matching TRBD1. Sample: PBMCs or T cells enriched from blood (not recorded which). The CDR3 region is CASRQKTGTAPYGYTF. For the CDR3, the DNA is TGTGCCAGCAGACAAAAAACCGGGACAGCACCTTATGGCTACACCTTC.